These 17 T cell receptor beta chains were sequenced from one sample in a study of circulating and synovial CD4+ cells in juvenile arthritis. Data came from immunoSEQ multiplex PCR; TCRdb stores just in-frame clones and leaves some out. The repertoire holds just over 35,000 clones, with about 94% as singletons. Sequenced material: CD4+ T cells from blood. The receptors shown here come from a human donor with juvenile idiopathic arthritis.

The J gene is TRBJ1-2, the V gene TRBV7-3, with D perhaps TRBD1 (6 bases). Germline-derived CDR1 and CDR2 are SGHTA and FQGTGA. V was pared by 5 bases and J by 8 bases, with 18 bases between. The CDR3 runs to 14 residues. CDR3 sequence reads: CASSQTLQGDGYTF. The CDR3 DNA follows: TGTGCCAGCAGCCAAACCCTACAGGGAGACGGCTACACCTTC.

V gene TRBV5-1 combines with J gene TRBJ2-7; 10 bases match TRBD1. The CDR3 totals 14 residues. Germline CDR1 is SGHRS and CDR2 is YFSETQ. Trimming removed 0 bases from V and 6 bases from J; junction bases left unmatched: 3. CDR3 residues: CASSLVGQGVEQYF. CDR3 bases: TGCGCCAGCAGCTTGGTAGGACAGGGGGTCGAGCAGTACTTC.

There are a few counts of this clone. V is TRBV5-4 and J is TRBJ2-7; no definite D call. This CDR3 is built from 11 residues. In germline, CDR1 is SGHNT, CDR2 YYREEE (reference sequence). The V end was cut by 1 base, the J end by 6 bases, with 5 bases between. The CDR3: CASSLRGEQYF. The CDR3 DNA sequence: TGTGCCAGCAGCTTGCGAGGCGAGCAGTACTTC. Full variable domain (missing parts from reference TRBV5-4 and TRBJ2-7): ETGVTQSPTHLIKTRGQQVTLRCSSQSGHNTVSWYQQALGQGPQFIFQYYREEENGRGNFPPRFSGLQFPNYSSELNVNALELDDSALYLCASSLRGEQYFGPGTRLTVT.

This clone was recorded once. V gene TRBV2 combines with J gene TRBJ2-5; 7 bases match TRBD2. This CDR3 spans 14 amino acids. Germline V CDR1 and CDR2: SNHLY, FYNNEI. The junction had 9 bases not matched to a gene; V was cut back by 7 bases and J by 4 bases. CDR3 sequence reads: CASNLADYRETQYF. For the CDR3, the DNA is TGTGCCAGCAACCTAGCGGACTACCGAGAGACCCAGTACTTC.

The chain combines TRBV9 with TRBJ2-7; D is perhaps TRBD2 (7 bases). V lost 0 bases and J 6 bases, leaving 13 bases between the germline ends. Germline CDR1 is SGDLS and CDR2 is YYNGEE. This CDR3 spans 14 amino acids. CDR3 amino acids: CASSVGTRGGEQYF. The CDR3, as DNA: TGTGCCAGCAGCGTAGGAACGAGGGGGGGCGAGCAGTACTTC.

The J gene is TRBJ2-6, the V gene TRBV6-5; D unresolved. Germline V gene data show CDR1 as MNHEY and CDR2 as SVGAGI. The CDR3 spans 15 residues. V gave up 8 bases and J gave up 1 base, with 12 bases separating them. The CDR3 spells CASRPSLSGANVLTF. Here the CDR3 DNA reads TGTGCCAGCCGCCCAAGCCTGTCTGGGGCCAACGTCCTGACTTTC.

The chain joins TRBV25-1 to TRBJ2-5; D is perhaps TRBD1 (5 bases). The CDR3 has 13 amino acids. Germline loops: CDR1 MGHDK, CDR2 SYGVNS. With 5 bases removed from V and 1 base from J, the gap between germline ends came to 8 bases. CDR3 amino acids: CASSRQIQETQYF. The CDR3, as DNA: TGTGCCAGCAGTAGACAGATCCAAGAGACCCAGTACTTC.

This clone was seen more than once but under ten times. V is TRBV6-5 and J is TRBJ1-4; 9 bases are a match to TRBD1. Germline CDR1 MNHEY, CDR2 SVGAGI. The V gene end was trimmed by 2 bases and the J gene end by 5 bases; junction bases not matched to a gene: 3. This CDR3 contains 15 residues. CDR3 residues: CASSYGTGRNEKLFF. The CDR3 DNA sequence: TGTGCCAGCAGTTACGGGACAGGGCGAAATGAAAAACTGTTTTTT.

This chain uses TRBV7-2 with TRBJ1-3; 11 positions match TRBD1. CDR1 and CDR2 (germline): SGHTA, FQGNSA. Germline trimming cut 4 bases from V and 14 bases from J; bases unmatched to any gene: 13. This CDR3 is 15 amino acids long. CDR3 amino acids: CASSYPGTGGNTLYF. The CDR3 DNA reads TGTGCCAGCAGCTACCCCGGGACAGGGGGGAATACTCTATATTTT.

This chain joins TRBV11-2 and TRBJ1-5; D is unclear. The V end was cut by 1 base, the J end by 6 bases, with 13 bases between. Germline V gives CDR1 SGHAT, CDR2 FQNNGV. There are 15 residues in the CDR3. CDR3 loop: CASSLGRETIQPQHF. For the CDR3, the DNA is TGTGCCAGCAGCTTAGGGCGTGAGACAATTCAGCCCCAGCATTTT.

The chain has TRBV10-1 and TRBJ1-2; D is undetermined. This CDR3 is built from 10 residues. Germline lookup yields CDR1 WNHNN and CDR2 SYGVQD (reference sequence). The CDR3 here is CSMGGNGYTF. The CDR3 DNA is TGCTCCATGGGCGGGAATGGCTACACCTTC.

The chain couples TRBV7-2 to TRBJ1-4; D unclear. Deletions cut 2 bases from V and 6 bases from J, with 13 bases between. CDR3 length: 15 residues. Germline V gene lookup returns CDR1 SGHTA and CDR2 FQGNSA. This CDR3 reads CASSLSGGSYEKLFF. CDR3 in DNA: TGTGCCAGCAGCTTAAGTGGCGGCAGTTATGAAAAACTGTTTTTT.

This rearrangement joins TRBV7-2 to TRBJ1-1; D is perhaps TRBD1 (6 bases). Trimming removed 7 bases from V and 4 bases from J, with 16 bases in between. The CDR3 spans 14 residues. The germline gives CDR1 SGHTA, CDR2 FQGNSA. The CDR3 bases are TGTGCCAGCACCAGACGGGGAGGGGGCACTGAAGCTTTCTTT. It specifies CASTRRGGGTEAFF.

The chain employs TRBV27 and TRBJ2-1; TRBD2 matches at 14 bases. The germline V gene has CDR1 MNHEY and CDR2 SMNVEV (reference sequence). The CDR3 covers 16 residues. V shed 6 bases and J 4 bases; nucleotides not matched to a gene: 5. The CDR3 nucleotides are TGTGCCAGCAGCCCGGGACTAGCGGGAGATTACAATGAGCAGTTCTTC. Protein: CASSPGLAGDYNEQFF.

On this clone itself: Its ends do not fully match the called genes, so a read error is possible. The chain has TRBV2 and TRBJ1-4, with D tentatively TRBD1 (6 bases). Germline-derived CDR1 and CDR2 are SNHLY and FYNNEI. This CDR3 spans 15 amino acids. The CDR3 loop is CASSEGGTSNEKLFF. DNA for the CDR3: TGTGCCAGCAGCGAAGGGGGGACATCTAATGAAAAACTGTTTTTT.

This clone was recorded only once. V usage is TRBV18 and J usage is TRBJ1-5; 7 positions match TRBD1. CDR3 size: 13 residues. Losses at the gene ends were 4 bases for V and 7 bases for J; bases not matched to a gene: 4. Germline V gene data show CDR1 as KGHSH and CDR2 as LQKENI. The CDR3 coding sequence is TGTGCCAGCTCACTAATGGGACAGCAGCCCCAGCATTTT. Encoded protein: CASSLMGQQPQHF.

The CDR3 is CASRGTSGGAKRTDTQYF. CDR3 bases: TGTGCCAGTAGGGGGACTAGCGGGGGGGCAAAGAGGACAGATACGCAGTATTTT. The chain links TRBV19 to TRBJ2-3; 16 bases are a match to TRBD2. V trimming: 6 bases; J trimming: 3 bases; junction bases outside the gene matches: 9. The CDR3 totals 18 residues. From germline, CDR1 is LNHDA and CDR2 SQIVND (reference sequence).